This T cell receptor (beta chain) was captured by sequencing in a study of T cells in Graves' hyperthyroidism and ophthalmopathy. Amplification of TCR beta CDR3 regions used RNA as the template. During a first-round RT-PCR of the TCR CDR3, the HTBI primer set was used. TCRdb processed the multiplex PCR reads anew with MiXCR; each CDR3 protein has one entry. The sample has 450,000 to 650,000 distinct CDR3 sequences, 14% seen once. Each ophthalmopathy patient scored at least 3 on the Clinical Activity Score and at least 4 on NOSPECS grade, with duration under 3 months. Exclusion criteria comprised uncontrolled infection, other autoimmune disease, pregnancy or lactation. Deletions cut 7 bases from V and 4 bases from J, with 24 bases between. The CDR3 contains 17 residues. The germline CDR1 and CDR2 sequences are SGHTA and FQGTGA. This clonotype was counted many times.

The TCR comes from a woman between 18 and 29 years old with Graves' ophthalmopathy. The chain recombines TRBV7-3 with TRBJ2-3; the D gene is possibly TRBD2 (6 bases). Sequenced input: blood. The CDR3 reads CASTDVVGRERADTQYF. The CDR3 DNA is TGTGCCAGCACCGATGTGGTGGGCCGGGAGAGGGCAGATACGCAGTATTTT.